The present T cell receptor (beta chain) was sequenced within a study of control samples from healthy donors and cancer patients. The assay was immunoSEQ multiplex PCR, and TCRdb's table has in-frame clones only and misses some. The table shows 150,000 to 200,000 clones, with roughly 94% occurring only once. In germline, CDR1 is MNHEY, CDR2 SMNVEV (reference sequence). J was trimmed by 5 bases and V by 6 bases; bases with no gene match: 6. This CDR3 region has 15 residues. Material: PBMCs. The clonotype originates from a man aged 55 to 70 with colorectal cancer. This chain connects TRBV27 to TRBJ2-4, with 11 positions matching TRBD1. CDR3 residues: CASRHWTGGENIQYF. CDR3 in DNA: TGTGCCAGCAGACACTGGACAGGGGGCGAAAACATTCAGTACTTC.